The subject of this entry is one T cell receptor (beta chain). Its antigen is undetermined. The record originates from a study of cytomegalovirus exposure and HLA in healthy donors. Every donor was a healthy person donating bone marrow. V lost 5 bases, J lost 3 bases, and 14 bases lay in between. The germline V gene encodes CDR1 SEHNR and CDR2 FQNEAQ (reference sequence). The CDR3 extends over 14 amino acids. Vbeta (60) and Jbeta (13) primers were used in the PCR. Generated by immunoSEQ multiplex PCR, the TCRdb table keeps only in-frame clones and is missing some. Here the sample spans approximately 220,000 clones, 65% to 80% being singletons. Regarding the study as a whole: Donors were assumed by presence/absence analyses to have roughly uniform sequencing depth. Highly shared variants forming one cluster were likely a sequencing artifact. Clonal expansion was found to be greater in HLA-associated TCR beta chains than in equally common others in a later analysis.

The rearrangement joins TRBV7-9 to TRBJ2-7; the D gene is possibly TRBD1 (6 bases). Sequences were obtained from PBMCs. The source of this sequence is a girl aged 2 to 9 in good health and CMV-seronegative. CDR3: CASSDNRERYEQYF. CDR3 DNA sequence: TGTGCCAGCAGCGATAACAGGGAGCGCTACGAGCAGTACTTC. The full variable domain, with the rest looked up from reference TRBV7-9 and TRBJ2-7, is DTGVSQNPRHKITKRGQNVTFRCDPISEHNRLYWYRQTLGQGPEFLTYFQNEAQLEKSRLLSDRFSAERPKGSFSTLEIQRTEQGDSAMYLCASSDNRERYEQYFGPGTRLTVT.